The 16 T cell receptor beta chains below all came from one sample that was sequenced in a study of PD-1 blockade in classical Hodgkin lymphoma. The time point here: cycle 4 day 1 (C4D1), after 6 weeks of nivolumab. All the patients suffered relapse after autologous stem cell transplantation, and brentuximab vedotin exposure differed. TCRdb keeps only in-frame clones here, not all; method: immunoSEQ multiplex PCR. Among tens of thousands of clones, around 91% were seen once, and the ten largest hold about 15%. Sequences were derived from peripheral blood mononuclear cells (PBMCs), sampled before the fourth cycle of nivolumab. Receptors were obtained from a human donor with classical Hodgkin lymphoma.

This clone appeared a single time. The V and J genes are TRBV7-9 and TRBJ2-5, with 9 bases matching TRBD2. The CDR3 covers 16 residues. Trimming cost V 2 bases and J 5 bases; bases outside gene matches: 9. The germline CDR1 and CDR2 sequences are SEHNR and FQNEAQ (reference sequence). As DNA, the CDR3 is TGTGCCAGCAGCTTACTGACTAGCGGAGGGGGGGAGACCCAGTACTTC. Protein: CASSLLTSGGGETQYF.

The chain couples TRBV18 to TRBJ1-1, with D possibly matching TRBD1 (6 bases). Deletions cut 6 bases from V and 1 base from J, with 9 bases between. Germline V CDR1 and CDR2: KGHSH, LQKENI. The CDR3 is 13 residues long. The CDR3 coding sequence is TGTGCCAGCTCGGCGGACAGGAACACTGAAGCTTTCTTT. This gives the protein CASSADRNTEAFF.

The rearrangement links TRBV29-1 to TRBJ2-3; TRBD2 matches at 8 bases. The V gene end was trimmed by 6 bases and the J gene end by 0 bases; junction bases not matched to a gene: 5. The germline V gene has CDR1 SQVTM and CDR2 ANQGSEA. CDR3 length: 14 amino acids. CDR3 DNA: TGCAGCGTGGTGAGCGGGAGTAGCACAGATACGCAGTATTTT. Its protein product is CSVVSGSSTDTQYF.

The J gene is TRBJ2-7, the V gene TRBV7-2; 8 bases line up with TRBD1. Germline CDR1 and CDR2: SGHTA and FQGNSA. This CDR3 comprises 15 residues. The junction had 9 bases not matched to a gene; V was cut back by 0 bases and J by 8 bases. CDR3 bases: TGTGCCAGCAGCTTAGCTTTACACAGGGGGGAAAAGCAGTACTTC. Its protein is CASSLALHRGEKQYF.

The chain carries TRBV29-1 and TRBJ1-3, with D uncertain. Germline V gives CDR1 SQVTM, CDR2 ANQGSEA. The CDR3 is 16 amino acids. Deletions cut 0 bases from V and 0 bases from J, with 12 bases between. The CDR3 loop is CSVEESRLYSGNTIYF. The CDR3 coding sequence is TGCAGCGTTGAAGAATCCAGGCTATACTCTGGAAACACCATATATTTT. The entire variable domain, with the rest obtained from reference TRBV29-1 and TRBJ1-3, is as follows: SAVISQKPSRDICQRGTSLTIQCQVDSQVTMMFWYRQQPGQSLTLIATANQGSEATYESGFVIDKFPISRPNLTFSTLTVSNMSPEDSSIYLCSVEESRLYSGNTIYFGEGSWLTVV.

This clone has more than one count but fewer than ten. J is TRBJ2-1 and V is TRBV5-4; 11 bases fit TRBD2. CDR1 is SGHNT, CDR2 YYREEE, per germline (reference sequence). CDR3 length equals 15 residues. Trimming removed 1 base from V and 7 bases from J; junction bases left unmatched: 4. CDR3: CASSLTSGSRNEQFF. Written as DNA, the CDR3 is TGTGCCAGCAGCTTGACTAGCGGGAGTCGGAATGAGCAGTTCTTC.

As DNA, the CDR3 is TGTGCCAGCAGTTACGAGGCTAGCGGGAGGGAAATGGACAATGAGCAGTTCTTC. This sequence encodes CASSYEASGREMDNEQFF. The rearrangement uses TRBV6-8 and TRBJ2-1; TRBD2 aligns across 12 bases. J gave up 5 bases and V 2 bases, and 10 bases lay outside the gene matches. CDR1 and CDR2 (germline): MNHGY, SAAAGT. This CDR3 has 18 residues.

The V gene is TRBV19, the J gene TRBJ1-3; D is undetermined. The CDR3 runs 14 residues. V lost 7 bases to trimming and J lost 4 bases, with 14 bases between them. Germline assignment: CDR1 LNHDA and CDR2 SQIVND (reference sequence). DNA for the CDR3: TGTGCCAGTAAAGAGGGATCTAGCGGAAACACCATATATTTT. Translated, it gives CASKEGSSGNTIYF. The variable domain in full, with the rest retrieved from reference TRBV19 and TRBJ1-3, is DGGITQSPKYLFRKEGQNVTLSCEQNLNHDAMYWYRQDPGQGLRLIYYSQIVNDFQKGDIAEGYSVSREKKESFPLTVTSAQKNPTAFYLCASKEGSSGNTIYFGEGSWLTVV.

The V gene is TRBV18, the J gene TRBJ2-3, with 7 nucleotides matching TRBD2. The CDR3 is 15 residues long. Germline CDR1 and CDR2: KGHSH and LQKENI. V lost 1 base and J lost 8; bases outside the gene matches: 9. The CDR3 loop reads CASSPQVGGPITQYF. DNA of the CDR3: TGTGCCAGCTCACCACAGGTGGGAGGGCCGATTACGCAGTATTTT.

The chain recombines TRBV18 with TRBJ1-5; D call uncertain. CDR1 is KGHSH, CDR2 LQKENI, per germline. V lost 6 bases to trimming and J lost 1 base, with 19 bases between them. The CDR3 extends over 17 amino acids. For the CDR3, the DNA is TGTGCCAGCTCCCCAGAAGGATTACCCCGGAGCAATCAGCCCCAGCATTTT. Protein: CASSPEGLPRSNQPQHF.

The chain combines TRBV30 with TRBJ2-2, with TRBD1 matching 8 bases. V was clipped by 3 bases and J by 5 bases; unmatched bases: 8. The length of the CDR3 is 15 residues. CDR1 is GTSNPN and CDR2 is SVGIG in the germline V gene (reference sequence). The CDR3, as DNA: TGTGCCTGGAGGATTCGGGACAGGAAAACCGGGGAGCTGTTTTTT. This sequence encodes CAWRIRDRKTGELFF.

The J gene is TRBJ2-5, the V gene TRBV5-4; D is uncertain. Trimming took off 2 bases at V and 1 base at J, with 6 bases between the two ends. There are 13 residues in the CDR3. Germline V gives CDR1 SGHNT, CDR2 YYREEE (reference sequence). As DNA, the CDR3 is TGTGCCAGCAGCTTCGTTACCCAAGAGACCCAGTACTTC. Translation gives CASSFVTQETQYF.

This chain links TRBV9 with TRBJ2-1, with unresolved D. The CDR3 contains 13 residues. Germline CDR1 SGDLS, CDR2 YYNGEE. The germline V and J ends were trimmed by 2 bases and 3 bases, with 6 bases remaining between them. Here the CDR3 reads CASSVAHYNEQFF. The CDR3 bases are TGTGCCAGCAGCGTCGCTCACTACAATGAGCAGTTCTTC. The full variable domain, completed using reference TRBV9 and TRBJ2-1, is DSGVTQTPKHLITATGQRVTLRCSPRSGDLSVYWYQQSLDQGLQFLIQYYNGEERAKGNILERFSAQQFPDLHSELNLSSLELGDSALYFCASSVAHYNEQFFGPGTRLTVL.

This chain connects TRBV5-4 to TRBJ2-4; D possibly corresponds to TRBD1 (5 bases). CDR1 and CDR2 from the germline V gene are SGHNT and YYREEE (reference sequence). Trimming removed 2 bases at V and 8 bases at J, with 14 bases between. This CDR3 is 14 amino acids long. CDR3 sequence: CASSFQGRADIQYF. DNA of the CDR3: TGTGCCAGCAGCTTCCAGGGAAGGGCGGACATTCAGTACTTC.

CDR3 in DNA: TGTGCCAGCAGCTTAGGGACAGCCAGAGGGACTGAAGCTTTCTTT. Its protein is CASSLGTARGTEAFF. The chain is built from TRBV4-2 and TRBJ1-1, with 7 bases identical to TRBD1. The V segment lost 5 bases and the J segment 5 bases; nucleotides outside the gene matches: 11. Looked up from germline, CDR1 is LGHNA and CDR2 is YNFKEQ. The CDR3 is made up of 15 amino acids.

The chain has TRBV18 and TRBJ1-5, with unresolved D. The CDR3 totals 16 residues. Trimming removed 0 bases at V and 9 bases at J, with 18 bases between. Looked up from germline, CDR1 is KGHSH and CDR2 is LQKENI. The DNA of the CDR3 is TGTGCCAGCTCACCACCGGAGGGCGGTGGGCGACGGCCCCAGCATTTT. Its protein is CASSPPEGGGRRPQHF. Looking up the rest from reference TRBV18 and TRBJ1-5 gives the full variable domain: NAGVMQNPRHLVRRRGQEARLRCSPMKGHSHVYWYRQLPEEGLKFMVYLQKENIIDESGMPKERFSAEFPKEGPSILRIQQVVRGDSAAYFCASSPPEGGGRRPQHFGDGTRLSIL.